The clone carrying this T cell receptor beta chain was found many times. Preparing the TCRbeta library involved the use of unique molecular identifiers. TCRdb recomputed calls from the PCR reads with MiXCR, one row per CDR3 protein. Counted here are about 500,000 distinct CDR3 sequences, around 10% occurring once; the ten biggest clones make up 12% to 15%. These data come from a study of T-cell reconstitution after alpha-beta-depleted transplantation in children. CDR3 length equals 17 residues. The J segment lost 4 bases and the V segment lost 4 bases, leaving 9 bases of the junction unmatched. Looked up from germline, CDR1 is KGHDR and CDR2 is SFDVKD.

This TCR was recovered from a female patient aged 2 to 10 who had a stem cell transplant for aplastic anemia, so the T cells may come from the graft donor. The sequencing used PBMCs, mostly from graft donor cells, collected 180 days after TCRalphabeta/CD19-depleted stem cell transplant. V is TRBV24-1 and J is TRBJ2-2, with 9 positions matching TRBD1. CDR3 coding DNA: TGTGCCACCAGTGACCCCGGACAGGGGATCGGCACCGGGGAGCTGTTTTTT. Translated: CATSDPGQGIGTGELFF.